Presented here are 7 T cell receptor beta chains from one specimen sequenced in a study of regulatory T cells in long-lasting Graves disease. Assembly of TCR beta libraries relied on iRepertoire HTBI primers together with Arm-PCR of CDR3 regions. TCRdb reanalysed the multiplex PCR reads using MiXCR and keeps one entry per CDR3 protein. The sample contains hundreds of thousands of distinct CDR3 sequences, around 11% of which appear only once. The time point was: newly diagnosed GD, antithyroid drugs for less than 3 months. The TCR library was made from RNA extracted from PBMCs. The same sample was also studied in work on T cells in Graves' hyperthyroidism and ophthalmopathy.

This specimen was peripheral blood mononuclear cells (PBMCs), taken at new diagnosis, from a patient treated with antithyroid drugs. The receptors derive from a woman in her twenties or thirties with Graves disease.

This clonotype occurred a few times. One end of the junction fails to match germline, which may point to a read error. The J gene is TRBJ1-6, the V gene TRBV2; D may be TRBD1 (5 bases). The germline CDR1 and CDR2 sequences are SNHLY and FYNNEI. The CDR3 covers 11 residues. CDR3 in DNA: TGTGCCAGCGGGACTCTTAGTGAGGAGTATTTT. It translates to CASGTLSEEYF.

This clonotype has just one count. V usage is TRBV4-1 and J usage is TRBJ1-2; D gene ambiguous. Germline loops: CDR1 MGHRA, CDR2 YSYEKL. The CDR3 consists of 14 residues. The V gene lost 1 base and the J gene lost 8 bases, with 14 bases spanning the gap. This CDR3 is CASSQAPAFMGYTF. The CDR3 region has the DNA TGCGCCAGCAGCCAAGCCCCAGCTTTTATGGGCTACACCTTC.

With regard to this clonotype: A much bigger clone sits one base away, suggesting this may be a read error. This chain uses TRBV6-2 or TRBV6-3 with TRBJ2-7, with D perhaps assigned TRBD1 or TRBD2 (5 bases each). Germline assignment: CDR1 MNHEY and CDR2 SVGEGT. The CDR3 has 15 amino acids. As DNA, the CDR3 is TGTGCCAGCAGTTACTCGGGGACCGAGCCCTACAAGCAGTACTTC. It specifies CASSYSGTEPYKQYF.

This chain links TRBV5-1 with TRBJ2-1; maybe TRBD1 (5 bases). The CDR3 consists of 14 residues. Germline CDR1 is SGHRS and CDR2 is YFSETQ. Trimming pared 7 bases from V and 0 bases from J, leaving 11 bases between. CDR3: CASAPGNSYNEQFF. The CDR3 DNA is TGCGCCAGCGCTCCAGGGAACTCCTACAATGAGCAGTTCTTC. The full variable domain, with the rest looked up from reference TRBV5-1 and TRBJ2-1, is KAGVTQTPRYLIKTRGQQVTLSCSPISGHRSVSWYQQTPGQGLQFLFEYFSETQRNKGNFPGRFSGRQFSNSRSEMNVSTLELGDSALYLCASAPGNSYNEQFFGPGTRLTVL.

This CDR3 is CASSRGREAFSTDTQYF. CDR3 nucleotide sequence: TGTGCCAGCAGCCGGGGACGGGAGGCCTTTAGCACAGATACGCAGTATTTT. The rearrangement uses TRBV3-1 and TRBJ2-3, with TRBD2 matching over 7 bases. The CDR3 is made up of 17 amino acids. CDR1 is LGHDT, CDR2 YNNKEL, per germline (reference sequence). V was clipped by 4 bases and J by 0 bases; unmatched bases: 10.

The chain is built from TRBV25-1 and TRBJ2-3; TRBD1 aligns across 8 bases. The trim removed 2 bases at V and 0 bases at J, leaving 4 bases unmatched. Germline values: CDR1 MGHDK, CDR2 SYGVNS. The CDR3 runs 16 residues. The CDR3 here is CASSEPTGASTDTQYF. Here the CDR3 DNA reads TGTGCCAGCAGTGAACCGACAGGGGCTAGCACAGATACGCAGTATTTT.

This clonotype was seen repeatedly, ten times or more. The CDR3 region is CASSLDPGQAISYEQYF. In nucleotides, the CDR3 is TGTGCCAGCAGCTTAGACCCCGGACAGGCGATCTCCTACGAGCAGTACTTC. This chain joins TRBV7-8 and TRBJ2-7; 7 bases line up with TRBD1. Germline loops: CDR1 SGHVS, CDR2 FQNEAQ. Trimming at V came to 1 base and at J to 0 bases, leaving 9 bases not matched to a gene. The CDR3 is 17 residues long.